The 5 T cell receptor beta chains listed next were all sequenced from one sample in a study of T cells after yellow fever vaccination. TCRdb reprocessed the 5' RACE reads via MiXCR and lists one record per CDR3 protein. The sample has about 210,000 distinct CDR3 sequences; about 3% are singletons. Sequenced here: CD4+ T cells sorted from PBMCs, sampled 10 days after the yellow fever booster vaccination. Every receptor here comes from a man between 18 and 35 years old who received the YFV17D yellow fever vaccine.

The chain recombines TRBV25-1 with TRBJ2-3; 8 bases map to TRBD2. Looked up from germline, CDR1 is MGHDK and CDR2 is SYGVNS. CDR3 length equals 14 residues. J gave up 1 base and V 5 bases, and 2 bases lay outside the gene matches. The CDR3 here is CASSPAGGTDTQYF. CDR3 DNA: TGTGCCAGCAGTCCAGCGGGGGGCACAGATACGCAGTATTTT. Full variable domain (rest looked up from reference TRBV25-1 and TRBJ2-3): EADIYQTPRYLVIGTGKKITLECSQTMGHDKMYWYQQDPGMELHLIHYSYGVNSTEKGDLSSESTVSRIRTEHFPLTLESARPSHTSQYLCASSPAGGTDTQYFGPGTRLTVL.

This clonotype occurred many times. V usage is TRBV29-1 and J usage is TRBJ2-1; 11 bases map to TRBD2. J gave up 12 bases and V 6 bases, and 10 bases lay outside the gene matches. CDR1 is SQVTM and CDR2 is ANQGSEA in the germline V gene. CDR3 size: 13 residues. The CDR3 region has the DNA TGCAGCGTGTCTAGCGGGGGGCCCTTAGGGCAGTTCTTC. Protein product: CSVSSGGPLGQFF.

The chain couples TRBV5-1 to TRBJ1-2; D not resolved. Germline CDR1 is SGHRS and CDR2 is YFSETQ. The CDR3 consists of 11 residues. V was clipped by 1 base and J by 8 bases, with 6 bases between them. The DNA of the CDR3 is TGCGCCAGCAGCTTGAATTCGGGCTACACCTTC. Residues: CASSLNSGYTF.

This clonotype was seen a handful of times. This chain uses TRBV18 with TRBJ1-1; D perhaps matches TRBD1 (5 bases). Between the trimmed V and J ends, which lost 3 bases and 4 bases, there was a span of 9 bases. This CDR3 contains 13 residues. Looked up from germline, CDR1 is KGHSH and CDR2 is LQKENI. CDR3 nucleotides: TGTGCCAGCTCACCCAGGGCTGGCACTGAAGCTTTCTTT. Its protein product is CASSPRAGTEAFF.

The CDR3 region has the DNA TGTGCCATCAGTGAGGTGGGTTCACCCCTCCACTTT. Translation: CAISEVGSPLHF. This chain links TRBV10-3 with TRBJ1-6; the D is unclear. The germline CDR1 and CDR2 sequences are ENHRY and SYGVKD. The CDR3 totals 12 residues. The V end was cut by 2 bases, the J end by 9 bases, with 5 bases between.